The clone carrying this T cell receptor (beta chain) was observed a few times. Method: immunoSEQ multiplex PCR; TCRdb's copy keeps in-frame clones and lacks some. This table has 250,000 to 350,000 clones, around 89% appearing once. The data originate from a study of blood T cell repertoires in COVID-19. Study overall: The United States, Italy and Spain provided the acute and convalescent COVID-19 samples. In each case, the material was cDNA or gDNA derived from T cells, B-cell-depleted T cells, or PBMCs.

The V and J ends lost 5 bases and 1 base respectively, with 9 bases between them. This CDR3 has 14 residues. Germline CDR1 LGHNA, CDR2 YNFKEQ. The sequenced material came from PBMCs or T cells enriched from blood (not recorded which). J is TRBJ1-3 and V is TRBV4-2, with D possibly matching TRBD1 (5 bases). The receptor's source is a woman aged 18 to 35 with acute COVID-19. The DNA for the CDR3 is TGTGCCAGCAGCACTTCAGGGTCTGGAAACACCATATATTTT. Amino acid sequence: CASSTSGSGNTIYF.